Below are 15 T cell receptor beta chains sequenced from a single sample in a study of CD8 T cells in ankylosing spondylitis. One entry per CDR3 protein results from TCRdb running MiXCR on the 5' RACE reads. In the table there are some 130,000 distinct CDR3 sequences, approximately 7.4% of which are singletons. Sequenced input: blood, either unsorted or a sorted T cell fraction (not recorded which). These receptors all stem from a female donor with ankylosing spondylitis or in good health (not recorded which).

This clonotype was counted at least ten times. The V gene is TRBV9, the J gene TRBJ2-2; 7 bases fit TRBD1. Germline V gene lookup returns CDR1 SGDLS and CDR2 YYNGEE. V dropped 3 bases and J dropped 4; count of bases not matched to a gene: 9. The CDR3 length is 16 residues. This CDR3 is CASSAEQGRSTGELFF. The CDR3 nucleotides read TGTGCCAGCAGCGCCGAACAGGGGCGGAGCACCGGGGAGCTGTTTTTT.

V and J are TRBV18 and TRBJ2-4; a possible D gene is TRBD2 (5 bases). Germline loops: CDR1 KGHSH, CDR2 LQKENI. The CDR3 length is 15 residues. V was clipped by 8 bases and J by 1 base, with 15 bases between them. CDR3 DNA: TGTGCCAGCCGCGAAAATACGGGGGCCAAAAACATTCAGTACTTC. This gives the protein CASRENTGAKNIQYF. Based on the CDR3 plus reference TRBV18 and TRBJ2-4, the full variable domain is NAGVMQNPRHLVRRRGQEARLRCSPMKGHSHVYWYRQLPEEGLKFMVYLQKENIIDESGMPKERFSAEFPKEGPSILRIQQVVRGDSAAYFCASRENTGAKNIQYFGAGTRLSVL.

This clonotype was detected only a few times. This chain uses TRBV5-1 with TRBJ2-1, with 12 positions matching TRBD2. The ends lost 2 bases at V and 9 bases at J; junction bases unmatched: 9. The germline V gene has CDR1 SGHRS and CDR2 YFSETQ. The CDR3 has 16 amino acids. Here the CDR3 DNA reads TGCGCCAGCAGCTTCCAAGCTAGCGGGGGGGCGCGTGAGCAGTTCTTC. Protein: CASSFQASGGAREQFF.

This clonotype was observed at least ten times. The J gene is TRBJ2-1, the V gene TRBV7-9, with 8 bases matching TRBD1. The germline V gene encodes CDR1 SEHNR and CDR2 FQNEAQ (reference sequence). The trim removed 4 bases at V and 9 bases at J, leaving 8 bases unmatched. CDR3 length: 14 residues. The CDR3 region is CASSSGTGRREQFF. As DNA, the CDR3 is TGTGCCAGCAGCTCCGGGACAGGCCGTCGTGAGCAGTTCTTC.

This clonotype has a count of ten or more. CDR3 amino acids: CASSPSVRQGNEQYF. The CDR3 bases are TGTGCCAGCAGCCCAAGCGTAAGACAGGGGAACGAGCAGTACTTC. The V and J genes are TRBV7-2 and TRBJ2-7; 8 nucleotides agree with TRBD1. CDR3 size: 15 residues. The germline V gene encodes CDR1 SGHTA and CDR2 FQGNSA. The V segment lost 5 bases and the J segment 5 bases; nucleotides outside the gene matches: 11.

The rearrangement uses TRBV2 and TRBJ1-5; TRBD1 is a possible D gene (5 bases). The CDR3 has 16 residues. V lost 0 bases and J 1 base, leaving 10 bases between the germline ends. Germline CDR1 reads SNHLY; CDR2 reads FYNNEI. CDR3 DNA: TGTGCCAGCAGTGAAGCGCTTCGGGGCAGCAATCAGCCCCAGCATTTT. As protein: CASSEALRGSNQPQHF.

At least ten counts were recorded for this clonotype. The V gene is TRBV5-1, the J gene TRBJ2-1, with D possibly matching TRBD1 (6 bases). The CDR3 length is 12 residues. Trimming left V 2 bases short and J 15 bases short, with 15 bases between. Germline V gives CDR1 SGHRS, CDR2 YFSETQ. The CDR3 coding sequence is TGCGCCAGCAGCTTACAGGGTTCTTCGTGGTTCTTC. It is translated as CASSLQGSSWFF.

Ten or more counts support this clonotype. This chain connects TRBV9 to TRBJ1-6; maybe TRBD1 (5 bases). Trimming stripped 0 bases from V and 8 bases from J, with 9 bases between. This CDR3 has 14 amino acids. CDR1 and CDR2 from the germline V gene are SGDLS and YYNGEE. The CDR3 region is CASSVAGLDSPLHF. The CDR3 DNA sequence: TGTGCCAGCAGCGTAGCGGGGCTGGATTCACCCCTCCACTTT.

There are many counts of this clonotype. The rearrangement links TRBV6-1 to TRBJ2-7; TRBD2 is a possible D gene (6 bases). The V end was cut by 4 bases, the J end by 0 bases, with 13 bases between. This CDR3 is 15 amino acids long. Germline values: CDR1 MNHNS, CDR2 SASEGT. The CDR3 DNA is TGTGCCAGCAGTGCGCTAGCGACAGTCTCCTACGAGCAGTACTTC. Its protein is CASSALATVSYEQYF.

The table lists this clonotype with many counts. The rearrangement joins TRBV5-1 to TRBJ1-6, with 10 bases aligning to TRBD1. This CDR3 has 17 amino acids. After removal of 0 bases from V and 5 bases from J, the junction contained 5 bases not matched to a gene. Germline V gives CDR1 SGHRS, CDR2 YFSETQ. The DNA of the CDR3 is TGCGCCAGCAGCTTGGCCGGGGGACAGGGGAATAATTCACCCCTCCACTTT. Translation: CASSLAGGQGNNSPLHF. The entire variable domain, with the rest obtained from reference TRBV5-1 and TRBJ1-6, is as follows: KAGVTQTPRYLIKTRGQQVTLSCSPISGHRSVSWYQQTPGQGLQFLFEYFSETQRNKGNFPGRFSGRQFSNSRSEMNVSTLELGDSALYLCASSLAGGQGNNSPLHFGNGTRLTVT.

This clonotype was detected many times. The chain couples TRBV28 to TRBJ2-5; 10 bases match TRBD1. The V gene's germline CDR1 is MDHEN and CDR2 SYDVKM. The ends lost 5 bases at V and 3 bases at J; junction bases unmatched: 6. This CDR3 has 15 residues. The CDR3 spells CASSPPTGGKETQYF. For the CDR3, the DNA is TGTGCCAGCAGTCCCCCGACAGGGGGCAAAGAGACCCAGTACTTC.

This clonotype was recorded many times. The chain is built from TRBV20-1 and TRBJ1-1; unclear D gene. The germline CDR1 and CDR2 sequences are DFQATT and SNEGSKA (reference sequence). Trimming took 7 bases from V and 1 from J, leaving 25 bases between them. The length of the CDR3 is 17 residues. The CDR3 sequence is CSVPLIPKTFRNTEAFF. In DNA form, the CDR3 reads TGCAGTGTTCCTCTCATACCTAAGACGTTTCGGAACACTGAAGCTTTCTTT.

This clonotype was detected many times. The V and J genes are TRBV20-1 and TRBJ2-5; the match to TRBD2 covers 15 bases. The CDR3 contains 15 residues. The germline V gene has CDR1 DFQATT and CDR2 SNEGSKA (reference sequence). The V and J ends lost 5 bases and 5 bases, in that order; junction bases with no gene match: 6. The CDR3, as DNA: TGCAGTGCTCCAACCGGGACTAGCGGGGGGGAGACCCAGTACTTC. It translates to CSAPTGTSGGETQYF.

To note about this clonotype: A much larger clone differs from this one at a single base, so this may be a read error. This chain joins TRBV7-9 and TRBJ2-7; 10 bases align to TRBD1. Germline CDR1 is SEHNR and CDR2 is FQNEAQ (reference sequence). The CDR3 length is 15 residues. The chain's CDR3 is CASSPRGQGKYEQHF. In DNA form, the CDR3 reads TGTGCCAGCAGCCCCAGGGGACAGGGGAAATACGAGCAGCACTTC. The full variable domain, in which reference TRBV7-9 and TRBJ2-7 provide the parts outside the CDR3, is DTGVSQNPRHKITKRGQNVTFRCDPISEHNRLYWYRQTLGQGPEFLTYFQNEAQLEKSRLLSDRFSAERPKGSFSTLEIQRTEQGDSAMYLCASSPRGQGKYEQHFGPGTRLTVT.

This clonotype occurred a few times. The chain is built from TRBV3-1 and TRBJ2-5, with TRBD2 matching over 8 bases. The V gene's germline CDR1 is LGHDT and CDR2 YNNKEL (reference sequence). CDR3 length: 15 residues. V gave up 4 bases and J gave up 5 bases; unmatched junction bases: 9. CDR3 residues: CASSPPGGGGETQYF. The DNA of the CDR3 is TGTGCCAGCAGCCCCCCCGGGGGGGGCGGGGAGACCCAGTACTTC.